Each of the 26 T cell receptor beta chains below was sequenced from the same sample in a study of cytomegalovirus exposure and HLA in healthy donors. It was with 60 Vbeta and 13 Jbeta primers that the PCR ran. Using immunoSEQ multiplex PCR, the repertoire was profiled, and TCRdb retains in-frame clones only, with some absent. The sample comprises under 150,000 clones, 75% to 90% of which are singletons, and over 4.5% rests with the top ten. The source material was PBMCs. These receptors came from a woman aged 40 to 50 in good health and CMV-seropositive.

The rearrangement joins TRBV9 to TRBJ2-7; D is perhaps TRBD1 (5 bases). V was cut by 3 bases and J by 0 bases, with 7 bases left in between. The CDR3 runs to 13 residues. CDR1 is SGDLS, CDR2 YYNGEE, per germline. CDR3 DNA: TGTGCCAGCAGCGGACAGCGCTCCTACGAGCAGTACTTC. Its protein product is CASSGQRSYEQYF.

The chain has TRBV5-6 and TRBJ2-7; D unresolved. The CDR3 covers 14 residues. With 5 bases removed from V and 3 bases from J, the gap between germline ends came to 15 bases. The germline V gene has CDR1 SGHDT and CDR2 YYEEEE. Here the CDR3 reads CASRSWANSYEQYF. CDR3 DNA sequence: TGTGCCAGCAGGTCGTGGGCGAATAGCTACGAGCAGTACTTC.

This clone came up a few times. DNA of the CDR3: TGTGCCAGCTCACCACCGTCAGGTTTCTCTGGAAACACCATATATTTT. Translation gives CASSPPSGFSGNTIYF. The gene calls are TRBV18 and TRBJ1-3; D unresolved. The CDR3 loop spans 16 amino acids. V was pared by 0 bases and J by 0 bases, with 9 bases between. Germline lookup yields CDR1 KGHSH and CDR2 LQKENI.

The V gene is TRBV6-4, the J gene TRBJ2-2; D is ambiguous. Trimming shortened V by 4 bases and J by 0 bases, and 6 bases separated the two germline ends. The V gene's germline CDR1 is MRHNA and CDR2 SNTAGT. The CDR3 extends over 14 amino acids. CDR3 region: CASSGQTNTGELFF. The CDR3 nucleotides are TGTGCCAGCAGTGGGCAGACGAACACCGGGGAGCTGTTTTTT.

This clone was detected a few times. CDR3: CASRAILAGGDEQYF. The CDR3, as DNA: TGTGCCAGCAGGGCCATACTAGCGGGAGGTGACGAGCAGTACTTC. This chain links TRBV11-2 with TRBJ2-7, with TRBD2 identical over 12 bases. CDR1 SGHAT and CDR2 FQNNGV come from the germline V gene. V shed 6 bases, J shed 5 bases, and the junction held 8 bases outside the gene matches. This CDR3 is built from 15 residues.

The chain employs TRBV6-1 and TRBJ2-3, with D possibly matching TRBD1 (6 bases). This CDR3 region has 15 residues. Trimming pared 10 bases from V and 4 bases from J, leaving 21 bases between. Germline lookup yields CDR1 MNHNS and CDR2 SASEGT. The CDR3 region has the DNA TGTGCCACTTGGGCAGGGGCCGGGTGGGCAGATACGCAGTATTTT. Translated, it gives CATWAGAGWADTQYF.

The chain carries TRBV18 and TRBJ2-7; a possible D gene is TRBD2 (7 bases). CDR1 KGHSH and CDR2 LQKENI come from the germline V gene. The CDR3 runs 12 residues. V lost 2 bases, J lost 10 bases, and 12 bases lay in between. Here the CDR3 reads CASSPGGDNQYF. The DNA for the CDR3 is TGTGCCAGCTCACCAGGGGGGGACAATCAGTACTTC.

The V call is TRBV6-6, the J call TRBJ2-3; D is unresolved. V was clipped by 7 bases and J by 2 bases, with 16 bases between them. CDR1 is MNHNY and CDR2 is SVGAGI in the germline V gene (reference sequence). The CDR3 is 15 residues long. CDR3: CASTPRMRLTDTQYF. CDR3 DNA: TGTGCCAGCACTCCTAGGATGAGGCTCACAGATACGCAGTATTTT.

Only a few counts were recorded for this clone. This chain uses TRBV19 with TRBJ2-6; 7 bases agree with TRBD2. V shed 5 bases, J shed 4 bases, and the junction held 14 bases outside the gene matches. The V gene's germline CDR1 is LNHDA and CDR2 SQIVND (reference sequence). CDR3 length equals 18 residues. The CDR3 nucleotides read TGTGCCAGTAGTTCGCAGGGACTACGCAGATCCGGGGCCAACGTCCTGACTTTC. Amino acid sequence: CASSSQGLRRSGANVLTF.

This chain joins TRBV18 and TRBJ1-2; weak D call: TRBD1 (6 bases). V shed 3 bases and J shed 2 bases, with 13 bases lying between them. CDR3 length: 15 residues. Looked up from germline, CDR1 is KGHSH and CDR2 is LQKENI. CDR3 sequence reads: CASSPEKGGNYGYTF. The CDR3 bases are TGTGCCAGCTCACCTGAGAAGGGGGGGAACTATGGCTACACCTTC.

With regard to this clone: The same CDR3 arises from other DNA sequences in this sample as well. The chain recombines TRBV7-3 with TRBJ2-5; 11 bases are a match to TRBD2. After removal of 3 bases from V and 2 bases from J, the junction contained 5 bases not matched to a gene. The germline CDR1 and CDR2 sequences are SGHTA and FQGTGA. The CDR3 has 16 residues. CDR3 in DNA: TGTGCCAGCAGCTTGGGTCTAGCGGGAGGTCAAGAGACCCAGTACTTC. It translates to CASSLGLAGGQETQYF. The variable domain in full, with the rest retrieved from reference TRBV7-3 and TRBJ2-5, is GAGVSQTPSNKVTEKGKYVELRCDPISGHTALYWYRQSLGQGPEFLIYFQGTGAADDSGLPNDRFFAVRPEGSVSTLKIQRTERGDSAVYLCASSLGLAGGQETQYFGPGTRLLVL.

V usage is TRBV5-1 and J usage is TRBJ2-1; D not certain. This CDR3 is 12 amino acids long. The V end lost 4 bases, the J end lost 7 bases, and 9 bases lay between the germline ends. Germline V CDR1 and CDR2: SGHRS, YFSETQ. The CDR3 DNA follows: TGCGCCAGCAGCCCGCAACTTAATGAGCAGTTCTTC. Its translation is CASSPQLNEQFF.

J is TRBJ1-5 and V is TRBV28; possibly TRBD1 for D (6 bases). Germline CDR1 and CDR2: MDHEN and SYDVKM. The CDR3 totals 18 residues. V lost 0 bases and J lost 0, with 15 bases in between. CDR3 DNA sequence: TGTGCCAGCAGTTTATGGGTGGGGGCTTACCGTAGCAATCAGCCCCAGCATTTT. It yields the protein CASSLWVGAYRSNQPQHF.

V gene TRBV9 combines with J gene TRBJ2-7; D is possibly TRBD2 (6 bases). CDR1 SGDLS and CDR2 YYNGEE come from the germline V gene. Trimming took off 2 bases at V and 2 bases at J, with 8 bases between the two ends. The CDR3 is 13 amino acids. The CDR3 loop is CASSVGGTYEQYF. CDR3 sequence (DNA): TGTGCCAGCAGCGTGGGCGGGACCTACGAGCAGTACTTC.

This clone was observed a few times. This chain joins TRBV28 and TRBJ2-7; D may be TRBD1 (5 bases). This CDR3 has 15 amino acids. The germline V gene encodes CDR1 MDHEN and CDR2 SYDVKM. V was cut by 7 bases and J by 0 bases, with 16 bases left in between. This chain's CDR3 is CASTKAGPPSYEQYF. In DNA, the CDR3 is TGTGCCAGCACGAAAGCAGGGCCGCCCTCCTACGAGCAGTACTTC.

There are a few counts of this clone. The chain uses TRBV4-1 and TRBJ1-1, with TRBD1 as a possible D gene (6 bases). The CDR3 is made up of 14 amino acids. The germline CDR1 and CDR2 sequences are MGHRA and YSYEKL. The V gene lost 1 base and the J gene lost 3 bases, with 9 bases spanning the gap. CDR3 sequence (DNA): TGCGCCAGCAGCCAAGTGGGGGCCTACACTGAAGCTTTCTTT. This sequence encodes CASSQVGAYTEAFF.

V is TRBV7-8 and J is TRBJ1-5; D is ambiguous. Trimming shortened V by 0 bases and J by 6 bases, and 6 bases separated the two germline ends. The CDR3 has 13 amino acids. Germline V CDR1 and CDR2: SGHVS, FQNEAQ. The CDR3 sequence: CASSLAMSQPQHF. Written as DNA, the CDR3 is TGTGCCAGCAGCTTAGCGATGAGTCAGCCCCAGCATTTT.

The chain uses TRBV7-6 and TRBJ2-1, with unresolved D. The germline V and J ends were trimmed by 2 bases and 0 bases, with 5 bases remaining between them. CDR3 size: 14 residues. CDR1 and CDR2 (germline): SGHVS, FNYEAQ. The CDR3 loop is CASSLSYSYNEQFF. CDR3 sequence (DNA): TGTGCCAGCAGCTTATCCTACTCCTACAATGAGCAGTTCTTC.

The chain employs TRBV28 and TRBJ2-3; D gene ambiguous. Trimming removed 4 bases at V and 0 bases at J, with 11 bases between. This CDR3 contains 15 residues. CDR1 is MDHEN, CDR2 SYDVKM, per germline. The CDR3 DNA is TGTGCCAGCAGTTCCAACACCCGTAGCACAGATACGCAGTATTTT. Protein: CASSSNTRSTDTQYF.

V and J are TRBV4-2 and TRBJ1-5; no reliable D call. This CDR3 has 16 residues. Germline CDR1 LGHNA, CDR2 YNFKEQ. V was pared by 0 bases and J by 0 bases, with 9 bases between. In DNA form, the CDR3 reads TGTGCCAGCAGCCAAGATTTACGCAGTAGCAATCAGCCCCAGCATTTT. Translation: CASSQDLRSSNQPQHF.

By share of the sample, this clone is medium-sized. This chain uses TRBV5-8 with TRBJ1-4; D unclear. Per the germline V gene, CDR1 is SGHTS and CDR2 is YDEGEE. The CDR3 totals 13 residues. Trimming shortened V by 4 bases and J by 7 bases, and 11 bases separated the two germline ends. Here the CDR3 DNA reads TGTGCCAGCAGCCCCACTGCGGGTGAAAAACTGTTTTTT. Translating it yields CASSPTAGEKLFF.

This sequence joins TRBV7-9 and TRBJ1-1; 11 nucleotides agree with TRBD1. Germline V gene data show CDR1 as SEHNR and CDR2 as FQNEAQ (reference sequence). The CDR3 contains 15 residues. J lost 3 bases, V lost 5 bases, and 5 bases had no gene match. The CDR3 DNA reads as TGTGCCAGCAGCCCACGGACAGGGGGCTACACTGAAGCTTTCTTT. Translated, it gives CASSPRTGGYTEAFF.

The genes are TRBV5-1 and TRBJ2-1, with 7 nucleotides matching TRBD1. After removal of 4 bases from V and 3 bases from J, the junction contained 16 bases not matched to a gene. The germline gives CDR1 SGHRS, CDR2 YFSETQ. This CDR3 is 18 amino acids long. The CDR3 protein is CASSKRTTGAADYNEQFF. In nucleotides, the CDR3 is TGCGCCAGCAGCAAGCGAACTACAGGGGCAGCAGACTACAATGAGCAGTTCTTC.

The chain links TRBV7-8 to TRBJ1-5; TRBD1 aligns across 8 bases. The CDR3 is 15 residues long. J lost 4 bases, V lost 3 bases, and 5 bases had no gene match. Germline V CDR1 and CDR2: SGHVS, FQNEAQ. As DNA, the CDR3 is TGTGCCAGCAGCTTGACAGGGGCCCATAATCAGCCCCAGCATTTT. Its translation: CASSLTGAHNQPQHF.

The chain combines TRBV19 with TRBJ1-3; D call uncertain. V was pared by 6 bases and J by 4 bases, with 13 bases between. The CDR3 is 14 amino acids. The germline V gene encodes CDR1 LNHDA and CDR2 SQIVND (reference sequence). The CDR3 DNA reads as TGTGCCAGTAGCCGGGGAGGGCCCGGAAACACCATATATTTT. Translated: CASSRGGPGNTIYF. Looking up the rest from reference TRBV19 and TRBJ1-3 gives the full variable domain: DGGITQSPKYLFRKEGQNVTLSCEQNLNHDAMYWYRQDPGQGLRLIYYSQIVNDFQKGDIAEGYSVSREKKESFPLTVTSAQKNPTAFYLCASSRGGPGNTIYFGEGSWLTVV.

The V call is TRBV5-4, the J call TRBJ1-1, with 8 bases identical to TRBD1. The CDR3 totals 15 residues. The germline V gene encodes CDR1 SGHNT and CDR2 YYREEE (reference sequence). V lost 3 bases to trimming and J lost 1 base; unmatched junction nucleotides: 5. The CDR3 is CASSSPTGENTEAFF. The CDR3, as DNA: TGTGCCAGCAGCTCCCCGACAGGGGAGAACACTGAAGCTTTCTTT.